The rows below give T cell receptor beta chains drawn from one sample of a study of shared clonotypes between healthy human individuals. Assay used: immunoSEQ multiplex PCR; TCRdb lists only in-frame clones, some missing. Of millions of clones in the sample, more than 90% were seen once. Sequencing was carried out using naive CD4+ T cells sorted from blood. These receptors were obtained from a man younger than 30 in good health. Each CDR3 is given with its conserved first and last residue. D genes are given only for firm matches. Size tells how often a clone was seen (once, few, many) or the class of an expanded clone, and some rows leave it out.

d_gene: TRBD1; v_gene: TRBV5-4; abundance: -; j_gene: TRBJ1-2; CDR3nt: TGTGCCAGCAGGGTTTGGGGCTTGACAGGGGGGGAGTCTAACTATGGCTACACCTTC; CDR3aa: CASRVWGLTGGESNYGYTF
d_gene: TRBD2; v_gene: TRBV30; abundance: once; j_gene: TRBJ2-7; CDR3nt: TGTGCCACACGGACTAGCGGGAACAACGAGCAGTACTTC; CDR3aa: CATRTSGNNEQYF
d_gene: -; v_gene: TRBV5-4; abundance: -; j_gene: TRBJ2-7; CDR3nt: TGTGCCAGCAGCTTAGAAAGGGGCACCGAGCAGTACTTC; CDR3aa: CASSLERGTEQYF
d_gene: -; v_gene: TRBV7-4; abundance: once; j_gene: TRBJ1-2; CDR3nt: TGTGCCAGCAGCTTTAGATGCGGTGGCTACACCTTC; CDR3aa: CASSFRCGGYTF
d_gene: -; v_gene: TRBV5-1; abundance: once; j_gene: TRBJ2-2; CDR3nt: TGCGCCAGCAGCTTGGAGGGGTTCACCGGGGAGCTGTTTTTT; CDR3aa: CASSLEGFTGELFF
d_gene: TRBD1; v_gene: TRBV10-2; abundance: -; j_gene: TRBJ1-1; CDR3nt: TGCGCCAGCAGTCAGACAGGGGCCAAGAACACTGAAGCTTTCTTT; CDR3aa: CASSQTGAKNTEAFF
d_gene: TRBD1; v_gene: TRBV9; abundance: -; j_gene: TRBJ2-2; CDR3nt: TGTGCCAGCAGCTCGCGGACAGGGACCGGGGAGCTGTTTTTT; CDR3aa: CASSSRTGTGELFF
d_gene: TRBD1; v_gene: TRBV19; abundance: -; j_gene: TRBJ2-7; CDR3nt: TGTGCCAGTAGTATAGCCGCCGGACAGGGGGCTGTTTTC; CDR3aa: CASSIAAGQGAVF
d_gene: TRBD1; v_gene: TRBV6-6; abundance: -; j_gene: TRBJ2-5; CDR3nt: TGTGCCAGCAGTTACCCAAGCACAGGGGGCGGCGAGACCCAGTACTTC; CDR3aa: CASSYPSTGGGETQYF
d_gene: -; v_gene: TRBV5-1; abundance: -; j_gene: TRBJ2-7; CDR3nt: TGCGCCAGCAGCCCTGGAGGGACGGCCTTCGAGCAGTACTTC; CDR3aa: CASSPGGTAFEQYF
d_gene: TRBD1; v_gene: TRBV28; abundance: -; j_gene: TRBJ1-5; CDR3nt: TGTGCCAGCAGTTGGACAGGGGCTGCTGGCAATCAGCCCCAGCATTTT; CDR3aa: CASSWTGAAGNQPQHF
d_gene: -; v_gene: TRBV30; abundance: -; j_gene: TRBJ2-7; CDR3nt: TGTGCCTGGAGTATATCAGGGTTGGGGAACTTCGAGCAGTACTTC; CDR3aa: CAWSISGLGNFEQYF
d_gene: -; v_gene: TRBV9; abundance: -; j_gene: TRBJ1-1; CDR3nt: TGTGCCAGCACCGCGGGAGGGTGGAACACTGAAGCTTTCTTT; CDR3aa: CASTAGGWNTEAFF
d_gene: -; v_gene: TRBV5-1; abundance: -; j_gene: TRBJ1-1; CDR3nt: TGCGCCAGCAGCTTGTGGGGGGCCTCGGACACTGAAGCTTTCTTT; CDR3aa: CASSLWGASDTEAFF
d_gene: -; v_gene: TRBV28; abundance: -; j_gene: TRBJ2-7; CDR3nt: TGTGCCAGCACCCCATCCCCTTACGAGCAGTACTTC; CDR3aa: CASTPSPYEQYF
d_gene: -; v_gene: TRBV10-3; abundance: -; j_gene: TRBJ1-6; CDR3nt: TGTGCCATCAGTGAGTCTGGAGAGAATCAAAATTCACCCCTCCACTTT; CDR3aa: CAISESGENQNSPLHF
d_gene: TRBD1; v_gene: TRBV7-2; abundance: -; j_gene: TRBJ2-2; CDR3nt: TGTGCCAGCAGCCGAAGACAGGGTGGAACCGGGGAGCTGTTTTTT; CDR3aa: CASSRRQGGTGELFF
d_gene: -; v_gene: TRBV4-1; abundance: -; j_gene: TRBJ2-7; CDR3nt: TGCGCCAGCAGCCAAGCGCTCGTTCGGGACGAGCAGTACTTC; CDR3aa: CASSQALVRDEQYF
d_gene: -; v_gene: TRBV2; abundance: -; j_gene: TRBJ2-7; CDR3nt: TGTGCCAGTCTAGGGACTTCCACCTACGAGCAGTACTTC; CDR3aa: CASLGTSTYEQYF
d_gene: -; v_gene: TRBV5-1; abundance: -; j_gene: TRBJ1-2; CDR3nt: TGCGCCAGCAGCATCACAGCTAACTATGGCTACACCTTC; CDR3aa: CASSITANYGYTF
d_gene: -; v_gene: TRBV11-2; abundance: -; j_gene: TRBJ1-5; CDR3nt: TGTGCCAGCAGCCAGGTTATGGCCACTTTTTCAAGTCAGCCCCAGCATTTT; CDR3aa: CASSQVMATFSSQPQHF
d_gene: -; v_gene: TRBV10-3; abundance: -; j_gene: TRBJ2-7; CDR3nt: TGTGCCATCAGTGAAGGGGGGCCCTACGAGCAGTACTTC; CDR3aa: CAISEGGPYEQYF
d_gene: TRBD2; v_gene: TRBV7-8; abundance: -; j_gene: TRBJ2-3; CDR3nt: TGTGCCAGCAGCTGGGCGGCTAGCGGGACAGATACGCAGTATTTT; CDR3aa: CASSWAASGTDTQYF
d_gene: -; v_gene: TRBV18; abundance: -; j_gene: TRBJ1-1; CDR3nt: TGTGCCAGCTCACCAGGGGAGATGCAGGTCACTGAAGCTTTCTTT; CDR3aa: CASSPGEMQVTEAFF
d_gene: TRBD1; v_gene: TRBV19; abundance: -; j_gene: TRBJ1-2; CDR3nt: TGTGCCAGTAGCCGGACAGGTTCGCTGGGCTATGGCTACACCTTC; CDR3aa: CASSRTGSLGYGYTF
d_gene: -; v_gene: TRBV7-8; abundance: -; j_gene: TRBJ1-1; CDR3nt: TGTGCCAGCAGCTTGCGGACAGTCGGGAACACTGAAGCTTTCTTT; CDR3aa: CASSLRTVGNTEAFF
d_gene: -; v_gene: TRBV6-5; abundance: -; j_gene: TRBJ1-1; CDR3nt: TGTGCCAGCAGTGACGGGTCGCTAGAAGCTTTCTTT; CDR3aa: CASSDGSLEAFF
d_gene: TRBD1; v_gene: TRBV19; abundance: -; j_gene: TRBJ2-1; CDR3nt: TGTGCCAGTAGTCCAGACAGGGGGCCCTACAATGAGCAGTTCTTC; CDR3aa: CASSPDRGPYNEQFF
d_gene: TRBD2; v_gene: TRBV11-2; abundance: -; j_gene: TRBJ2-7; CDR3nt: TGTGCCAGCACTCGGACTAGCGGGAGTGTCGAGCAGTACTTC; CDR3aa: CASTRTSGSVEQYF
d_gene: -; v_gene: TRBV18; abundance: -; j_gene: TRBJ1-3; CDR3nt: TGTGCCAGCTCACCACCATTGCTCTCTGGAAACACCATATATTTT; CDR3aa: CASSPPLLSGNTIYF